The 14 T cell receptor beta chains listed next were all sequenced from one sample in a study of T cells in Graves' hyperthyroidism and ophthalmopathy. TCR beta CDR3 regions were amplified from RNA. HTBI primers were employed in a first-round RT-PCR of the TCR CDR3. TCRdb reprocessed the multiplex PCR reads with MiXCR, giving one entry per CDR3 protein. The sample records about 350,000 distinct CDR3 sequences, around 15% being singletons. The specimen was blood. These receptors came from a middle-aged woman with Graves' ophthalmopathy.

V gene TRBV2 combines with J gene TRBJ2-2; D is possibly TRBD1 (5 bases). CDR1 SNHLY and CDR2 FYNNEI come from the germline V gene. This CDR3 is built from 15 residues. V was clipped by 11 bases and J by 6 bases, with 22 bases between them. The CDR3 region is CAGKVITGRAGELFF. DNA of the CDR3: TGTGCCGGGAAAGTGATAACAGGCCGGGCCGGGGAGCTGTTTTTT.

The chain recombines TRBV9 with TRBJ1-6; weak D call: TRBD1 (5 bases). V gave up 2 bases and J gave up 8 bases, with 8 bases separating them. Germline loops: CDR1 SGDLS, CDR2 YYNGEE. The CDR3 length is 13 residues. This CDR3 reads CASSVGGDSPLHF. The CDR3 nucleotides are TGTGCCAGCAGCGTGGGGGGGGATTCACCCCTCCACTTT. Complete variable domain (other parts from reference TRBV9 and TRBJ1-6): DSGVTQTPKHLITATGQRVTLRCSPRSGDLSVYWYQQSLDQGLQFLIQYYNGEERAKGNILERFSAQQFPDLHSELNLSSLELGDSALYFCASSVGGDSPLHFGNGTRLTVT.

In the case of this clonotype: Given a much more abundant clone one base away, this may be a read error. The DNA for the CDR3 is TGTACCACCGATAAGGCGAACACTGAAGCTTTCTTT. Its protein is CTTDKANTEAFF. The gene calls are TRBV7-9 and TRBJ1-1; D gene unclear. The CDR3 contains 12 residues. From germline, CDR1 is SEHNR and CDR2 FQNEAQ (reference sequence). Supplemented by reference TRBV7-9 and TRBJ1-1, the full variable domain reads DTGVSQNPRHKITKRGQNVTFRCDPISEHNRLYWYRQTLGQGPEFLTYFQNEAQLEKSRLLSDRFSAERPKGSFSTLEIQRTEQGDSAMYLCTTDKANTEAFFGQGTRLTVV.

This clonotype was detected ten times or more. The chain has TRBV3-1 and TRBJ2-1; a possible D gene is TRBD2 (6 bases). The V end was cut by 1 base, the J end by 5 bases, with 18 bases between. The CDR3 spans 17 residues. The V gene's germline CDR1 is LGHDT and CDR2 YNNKEL (reference sequence). DNA of the CDR3: TGTGCCAGCAGCCAAGGCACTAGCCCAAGAGGAGACAATGAGCAGTTCTTC. Its protein is CASSQGTSPRGDNEQFF.

The chain links TRBV18 to TRBJ2-3; D call uncertain. The germline V and J ends were trimmed by 3 bases and 1 base, with 8 bases remaining between them. The CDR3 is 14 amino acids. Germline CDR1 and CDR2: KGHSH and LQKENI. This CDR3 reads CASSPLVGTDTQYF. The CDR3 DNA reads as TGTGCCAGCTCACCGCTCGTCGGCACAGATACGCAGTATTTT.

In the case of this clonotype: As the CDR3 is not closed by the conserved phenylalanine or tryptophan, this likely results from a read error. The chain links TRBV6-1 to TRBJ1-5; D is undetermined. Trimming took off 9 bases at V and 0 bases at J, with 6 bases between the two ends. The CDR3 runs to 12 residues. Germline CDR1 reads MNHNS; CDR2 reads SASEGT. The DNA for the CDR3 is TGTGCCAGTTCAAATAGCAATCAGCCCCAGCATCTT. It yields the protein CASSNSNQPQHL.

This clonotype was seen at least ten times. This chain connects TRBV28 to TRBJ2-3, with a tentative D call TRBD1 (5 bases). This CDR3 is 13 amino acids long. V was cut by 3 bases and J by 7 bases, with 11 bases left in between. Germline lookup yields CDR1 MDHEN and CDR2 SYDVKM. The CDR3 nucleotides read TGTGCCAGCAGTTTGTTACAGGCTTATACGCAGTATTTT. It codes for CASSLLQAYTQYF.

This chain uses TRBV19 with TRBJ2-2, with TRBD1 identical over 11 bases. J lost 5 bases, V lost 8 bases, and 7 bases had no gene match. The CDR3 sequence is 15 residues long. Germline CDR1 and CDR2: LNHDA and SQIVND (reference sequence). The CDR3 sequence: CASQRGQGGTGELFF. Here the CDR3 DNA reads TGTGCCAGTCAAAGGGGACAGGGGGGGACCGGGGAGCTGTTTTTT.

In its sample, this clonotype was seen a few times. One end of the junction varies from germline; a read error may be responsible. The chain combines TRBV7-7 with TRBJ1-6, with a weak D call TRBD1 (6 bases). Looked up from germline, CDR1 is SSHAT and CDR2 is FNYEAQ (reference sequence). The CDR3 spans 13 residues. The CDR3, as DNA: TGTGCTAGCAGCTGGGACATTAATTCACCCCTCCACTTT. The encoded protein is CASSWDINSPLHF.

The chain is built from TRBV7-2 and TRBJ1-6; no definite D call. Germline V gene sequence: CDR1 SGHTA, CDR2 FQGNSA. CDR3 length: 14 amino acids. Trimming left V 3 bases short and J 16 bases short, with 19 bases between. In DNA form, the CDR3 reads TGTGCCAGCAGCTTTCGGCCCTCTTTGGGAGCTCTCCACTTT. This gives the protein CASSFRPSLGALHF.

This clonotype has at least ten counts. The rearrangement joins TRBV19 to TRBJ1-4; 9 nucleotides align to TRBD1. Per germline, CDR1 LNHDA and CDR2 SQIVND (reference sequence). V was pared by 6 bases and J by 4 bases, with 6 bases of the junction left unmatched. There are 15 residues in the CDR3. The CDR3 here is CASRDPGQGNEKLFF. DNA for the CDR3: TGTGCCAGTAGGGACCCGGGACAGGGTAATGAAAAACTGTTTTTT.

CDR3: CATSLGQGANEQYF. CDR3 nucleotide sequence: TGTGCCACGAGTCTGGGACAGGGGGCCAACGAGCAGTACTTC. This chain links TRBV24-1 with TRBJ2-7; 12 nucleotides match TRBD1. Trimming removed 10 bases from V and 5 bases from J; junction bases left unmatched: 8. Germline-derived CDR1 and CDR2 are KGHDR and SFDVKD. The CDR3 is made up of 14 amino acids.

Ten or more counts support this clonotype. V and J are TRBV2 and TRBJ2-5; perhaps D is TRBD1 or TRBD2 (5 bases each). The CDR3 covers 14 residues. Trimming pared 6 bases from V and 5 bases from J, leaving 16 bases between. CDR1 and CDR2 from the germline V gene are SNHLY and FYNNEI. This CDR3 is CASRGPPRRETQYF. Written as DNA, the CDR3 is TGTGCCAGCAGGGGACCGCCCCGGCGGGAGACCCAGTACTTC.

As for this clonotype: A much larger clone sits a single nucleotide away, making a read error possible. V is TRBV3-1 and J is TRBJ1-5, with D unclear. Germline CDR1 is LGHDT and CDR2 is YNNKEL (reference sequence). The V and J ends lost 4 bases and 9 bases respectively, with 13 bases between them. The CDR3 runs to 13 residues. The CDR3 sequence is CASSRHYSRPQHF. The CDR3 bases are TGTGCCAGCAGCCGACATTATAGTCGGCCCCAGCATTTT.